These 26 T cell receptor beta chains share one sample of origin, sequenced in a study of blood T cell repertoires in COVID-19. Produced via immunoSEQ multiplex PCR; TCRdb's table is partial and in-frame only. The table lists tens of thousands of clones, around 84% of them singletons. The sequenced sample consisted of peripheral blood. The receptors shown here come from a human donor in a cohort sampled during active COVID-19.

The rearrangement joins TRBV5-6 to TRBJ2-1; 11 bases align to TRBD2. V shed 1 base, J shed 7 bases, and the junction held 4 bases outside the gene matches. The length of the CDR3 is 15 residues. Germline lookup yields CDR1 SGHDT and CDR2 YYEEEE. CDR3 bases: TGTGCCAGCAGCTTGTTGCTAGCGGGGGGAAATGAGCAGTTCTTC. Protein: CASSLLLAGGNEQFF.

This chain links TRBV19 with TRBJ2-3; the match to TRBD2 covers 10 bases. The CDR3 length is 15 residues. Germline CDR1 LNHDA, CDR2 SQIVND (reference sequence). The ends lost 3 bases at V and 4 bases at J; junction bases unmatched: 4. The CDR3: CASSIQRGGSDTQYF. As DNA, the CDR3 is TGTGCCAGTAGTATCCAGCGGGGGGGCTCAGATACGCAGTATTTT.

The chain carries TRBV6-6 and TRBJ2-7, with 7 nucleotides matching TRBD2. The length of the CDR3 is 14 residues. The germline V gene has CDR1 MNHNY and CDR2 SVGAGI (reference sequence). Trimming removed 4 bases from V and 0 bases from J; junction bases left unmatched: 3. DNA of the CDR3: TGTGCCAGCAGTTGGGAGGGGAGCTCCTACGAGCAGTACTTC. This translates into CASSWEGSSYEQYF.

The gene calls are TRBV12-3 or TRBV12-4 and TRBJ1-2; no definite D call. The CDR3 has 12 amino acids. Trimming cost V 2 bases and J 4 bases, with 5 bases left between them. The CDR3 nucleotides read TGTGCCAGCAGTTTACAGGTCTATGGCTACACCTTC. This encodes CASSLQVYGYTF.

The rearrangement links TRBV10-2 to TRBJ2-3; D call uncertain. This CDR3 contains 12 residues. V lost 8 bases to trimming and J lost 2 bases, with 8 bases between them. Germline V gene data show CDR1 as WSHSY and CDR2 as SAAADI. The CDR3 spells CASALSTDTQYF. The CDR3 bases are TGCGCCAGCGCCCTATCCACAGATACGCAGTATTTT.

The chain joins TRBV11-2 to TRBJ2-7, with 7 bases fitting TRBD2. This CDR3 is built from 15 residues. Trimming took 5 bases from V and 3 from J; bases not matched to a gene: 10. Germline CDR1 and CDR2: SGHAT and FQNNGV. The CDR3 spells CASSPVGGRVYEQYF. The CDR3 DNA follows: TGTGCCAGCAGCCCTGTCGGGGGGAGGGTCTACGAGCAGTACTTC.

Here the CDR3 DNA reads TGTGCCAGCAGCTTAGACTCCGCCGAAGCTAATGAAAAACTGTTTTTT. Residues: CASSLDSAEANEKLFF. The V and J genes are TRBV7-7 and TRBJ1-4, with D hard to call. The germline V gene encodes CDR1 SSHAT and CDR2 FNYEAQ (reference sequence). This CDR3 region has 16 residues. The V gene lost 1 base and the J gene lost 3 bases, with 12 bases spanning the gap. Full variable domain (rest looked up from reference TRBV7-7 and TRBJ1-4): GAGVSQSPRYKVTKRGQDVTLRCDPISSHATLYWYQQALGQGPEFLTYFNYEAQPDKSGLPSDRFSAERPEGSISTLTIQRTEQRDSAMYRCASSLDSAEANEKLFFGSGTQLSVL.

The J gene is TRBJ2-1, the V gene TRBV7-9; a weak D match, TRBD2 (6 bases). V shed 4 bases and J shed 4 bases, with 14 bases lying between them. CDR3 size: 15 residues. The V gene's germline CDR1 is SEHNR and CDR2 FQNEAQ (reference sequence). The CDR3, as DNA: TGTGCCAGCAGCTCACGGGGGACCCTTTACAATGAGCAGTTCTTC. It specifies CASSSRGTLYNEQFF. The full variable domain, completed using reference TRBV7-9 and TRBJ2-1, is DTGVSQNPRHKITKRGQNVTFRCDPISEHNRLYWYRQTLGQGPEFLTYFQNEAQLEKSRLLSDRFSAERPKGSFSTLEIQRTEQGDSAMYLCASSSRGTLYNEQFFGPGTRLTVL.

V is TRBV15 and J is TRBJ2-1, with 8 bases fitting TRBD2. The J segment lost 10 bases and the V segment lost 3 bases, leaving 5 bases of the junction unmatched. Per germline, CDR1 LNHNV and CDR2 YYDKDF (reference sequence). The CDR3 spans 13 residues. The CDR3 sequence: CATSRGSGAEQFF. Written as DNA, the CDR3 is TGTGCCACCAGCAGGGGTAGCGGGGCCGAGCAGTTCTTC.

CDR3 residues: CASSRSRTGESSYEQYF. The CDR3 DNA sequence: TGTGCCAGCAGCCGTAGTCGTACAGGGGAGAGCTCCTACGAGCAGTACTTC. This rearrangement joins TRBV25-1 to TRBJ2-7, with TRBD1 matching over 7 bases. This CDR3 region has 17 residues. CDR1 is MGHDK, CDR2 SYGVNS, per germline. After removal of 6 bases from V and 0 bases from J, the junction contained 14 bases not matched to a gene.

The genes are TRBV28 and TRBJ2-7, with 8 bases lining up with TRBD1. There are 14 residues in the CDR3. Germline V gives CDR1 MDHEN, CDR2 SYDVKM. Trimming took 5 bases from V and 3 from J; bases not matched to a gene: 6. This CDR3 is CASSSTGGLYEQYF. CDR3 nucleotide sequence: TGTGCCAGCAGTAGCACAGGGGGTCTCTACGAGCAGTACTTC.

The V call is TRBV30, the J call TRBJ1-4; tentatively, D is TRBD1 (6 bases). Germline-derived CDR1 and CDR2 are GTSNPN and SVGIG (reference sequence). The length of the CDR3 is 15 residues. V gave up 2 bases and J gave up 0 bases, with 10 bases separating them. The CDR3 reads CAWSRDTTTNEKLFF. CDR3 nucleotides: TGTGCCTGGAGTAGGGACACAACAACTAATGAAAAACTGTTTTTT. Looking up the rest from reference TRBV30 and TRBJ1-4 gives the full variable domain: SQTIHQWPATLVQPVGSPLSLECTVEGTSNPNLYWYRQAAGRGLQLLFYSVGIGQISSEVPQNLSASRPQDRQFILSSKKLLLSDSGFYLCAWSRDTTTNEKLFFGSGTQLSVL.

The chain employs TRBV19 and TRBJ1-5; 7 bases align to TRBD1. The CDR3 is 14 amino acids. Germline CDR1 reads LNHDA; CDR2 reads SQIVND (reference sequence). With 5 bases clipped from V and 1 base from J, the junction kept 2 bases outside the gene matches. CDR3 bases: TGTGCCAGTAGTGCAGGGGGGAGCAATCAGCCCCAGCATTTT. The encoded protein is CASSAGGSNQPQHF.

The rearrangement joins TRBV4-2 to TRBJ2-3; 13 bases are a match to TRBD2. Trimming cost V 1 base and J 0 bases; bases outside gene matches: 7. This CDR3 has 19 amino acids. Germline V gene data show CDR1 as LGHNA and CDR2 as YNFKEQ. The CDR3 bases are TGTGCCAGCAGCCAAGGGCGGACTAGCGGGAGCACTAGCACAGATACGCAGTATTTT. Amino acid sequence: CASSQGRTSGSTSTDTQYF.

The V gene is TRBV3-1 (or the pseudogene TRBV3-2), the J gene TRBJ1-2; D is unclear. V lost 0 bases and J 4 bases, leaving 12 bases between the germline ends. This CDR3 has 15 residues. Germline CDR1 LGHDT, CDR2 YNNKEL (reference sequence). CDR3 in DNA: TGTGCCAGCAGCCAAGACGCACTGGGCCTCTATGGCTACACCTTC. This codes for CASSQDALGLYGYTF.

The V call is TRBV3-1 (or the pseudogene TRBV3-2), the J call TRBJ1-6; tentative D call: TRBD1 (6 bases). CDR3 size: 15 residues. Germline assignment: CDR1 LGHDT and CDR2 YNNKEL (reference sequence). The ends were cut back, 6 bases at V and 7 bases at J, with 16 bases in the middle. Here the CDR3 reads CASRDSRGRNSPLHF. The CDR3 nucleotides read TGTGCCAGCAGAGACAGCAGGGGAAGAAATTCACCCCTCCACTTT.

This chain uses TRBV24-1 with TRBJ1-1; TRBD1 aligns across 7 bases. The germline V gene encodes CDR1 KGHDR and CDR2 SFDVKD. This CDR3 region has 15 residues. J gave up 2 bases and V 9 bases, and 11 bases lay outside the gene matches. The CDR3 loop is CATRPTGTDNTEAFF. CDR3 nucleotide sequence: TGTGCCACCCGGCCCACCGGGACAGACAACACTGAAGCTTTCTTT.

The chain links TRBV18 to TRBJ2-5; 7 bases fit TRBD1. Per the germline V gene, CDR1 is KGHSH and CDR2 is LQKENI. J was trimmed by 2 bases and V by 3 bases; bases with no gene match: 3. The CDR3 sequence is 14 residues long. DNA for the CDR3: TGTGCCAGCTCACCGGGACAGCCTCAAGAGACCCAGTACTTC. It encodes CASSPGQPQETQYF.

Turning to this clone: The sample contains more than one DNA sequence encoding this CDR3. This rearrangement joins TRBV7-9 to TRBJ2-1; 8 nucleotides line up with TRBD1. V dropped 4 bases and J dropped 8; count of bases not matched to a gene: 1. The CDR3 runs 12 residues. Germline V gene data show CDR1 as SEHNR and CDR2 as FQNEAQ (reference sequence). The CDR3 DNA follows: TGTGCCAGCAGCTCGACAGGGGATGAGCAGTTCTTC. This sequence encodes CASSSTGDEQFF.

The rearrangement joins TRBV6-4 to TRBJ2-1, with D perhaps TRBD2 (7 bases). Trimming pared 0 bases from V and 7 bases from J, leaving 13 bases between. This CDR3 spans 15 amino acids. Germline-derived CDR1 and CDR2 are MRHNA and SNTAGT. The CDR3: CASSDSEGGGNEQFF. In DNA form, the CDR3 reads TGTGCCAGCAGTGACTCGGAGGGGGGAGGGAATGAGCAGTTCTTC.

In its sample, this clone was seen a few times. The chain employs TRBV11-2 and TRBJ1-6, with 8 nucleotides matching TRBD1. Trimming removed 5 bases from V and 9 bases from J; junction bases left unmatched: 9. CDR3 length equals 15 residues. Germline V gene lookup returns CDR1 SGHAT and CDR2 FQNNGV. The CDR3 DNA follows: TGTGCCAGCAGCGTCGGCCGACAGGGGAGTTCACCCCTCCACTTT. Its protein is CASSVGRQGSSPLHF.

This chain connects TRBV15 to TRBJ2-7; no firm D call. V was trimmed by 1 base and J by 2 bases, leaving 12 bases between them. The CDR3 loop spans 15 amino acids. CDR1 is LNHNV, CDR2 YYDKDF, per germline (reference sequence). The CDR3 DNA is TGTGCCACCAGCAGAGCAGGCCAGGAAGCCTACGAGCAGTACTTC. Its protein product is CATSRAGQEAYEQYF.

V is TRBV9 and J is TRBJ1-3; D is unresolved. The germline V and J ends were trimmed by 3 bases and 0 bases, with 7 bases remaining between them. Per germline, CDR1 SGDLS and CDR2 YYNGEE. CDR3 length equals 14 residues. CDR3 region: CASSGSVSGNTIYF. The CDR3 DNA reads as TGTGCCAGCAGCGGGAGCGTCTCTGGAAACACCATATATTTT.

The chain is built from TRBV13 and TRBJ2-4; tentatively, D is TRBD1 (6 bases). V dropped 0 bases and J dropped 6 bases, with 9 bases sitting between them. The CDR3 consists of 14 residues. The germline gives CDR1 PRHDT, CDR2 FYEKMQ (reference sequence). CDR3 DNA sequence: TGTGCCAGCAGCTTAGGTGGACAGCTAAACATTCAGTACTTC. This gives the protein CASSLGGQLNIQYF.

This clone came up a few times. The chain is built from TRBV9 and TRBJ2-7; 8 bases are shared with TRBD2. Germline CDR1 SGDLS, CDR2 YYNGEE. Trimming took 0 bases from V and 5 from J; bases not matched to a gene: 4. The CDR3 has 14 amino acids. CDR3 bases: TGTGCCAGCAGCGTAGCGGGTAGCGGGAACGAGCAGTACTTC. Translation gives CASSVAGSGNEQYF.

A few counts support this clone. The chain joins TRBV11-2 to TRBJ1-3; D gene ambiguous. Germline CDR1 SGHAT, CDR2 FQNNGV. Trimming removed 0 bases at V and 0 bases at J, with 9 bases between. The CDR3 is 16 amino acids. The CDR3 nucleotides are TGTGCCAGCAGCTTAGATGGGCCTTACTCTGGAAACACCATATATTTT. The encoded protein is CASSLDGPYSGNTIYF.